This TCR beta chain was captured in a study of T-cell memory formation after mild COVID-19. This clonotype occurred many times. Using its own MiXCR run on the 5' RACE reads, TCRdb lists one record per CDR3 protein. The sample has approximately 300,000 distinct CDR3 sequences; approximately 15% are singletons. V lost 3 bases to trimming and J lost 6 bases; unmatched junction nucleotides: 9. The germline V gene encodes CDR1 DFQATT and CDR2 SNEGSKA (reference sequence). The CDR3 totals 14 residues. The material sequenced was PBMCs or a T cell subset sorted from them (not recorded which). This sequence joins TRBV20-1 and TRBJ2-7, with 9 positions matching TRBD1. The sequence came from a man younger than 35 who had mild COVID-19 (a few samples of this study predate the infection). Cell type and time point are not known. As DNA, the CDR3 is TGCAGTGCTAGGGACGACAGGGGGGTTCGCGAGCAGTACGTC. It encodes CSARDDRGVREQYV.